Included here is one TCR beta chain sequence, with context. No antigen is known for it. The CDR3 totals 13 residues. V lost 4 bases and J 9 bases, leaving 13 bases between the germline ends. Germline V gene lookup returns CDR1 SGHNT and CDR2 YENEEA. The sample originates from a study of identical twins. Each CDR3 protein is one row after TCRdb ran MiXCR on the 5' RACE reads. The profile shows 650,000 to 800,000 distinct CDR3 sequences, 8.5% to 9.5% of them singletons. Study-level points and caveats: Conclusions were drawn cross-sectionally by statistical analysis, without following the same donors. The degree of excess twin sharing was weaker in beta out-of-frame sequences.

Separately, the same data were catalogued under a study of yellow fever vaccine responses in identical twins.

Sequencing was performed on PBMCs. The chain uses TRBV11-3 and TRBJ2-1, with a tentative D call TRBD2 (5 bases). The sequence derives from a woman between 18 and 30 years old in good health. Here the CDR3 DNA reads TGTGCCAGCAGCTCTAGCCGCCGCGGTGAGCAGTTCTTC. It is translated as CASSSSRRGEQFF.